These 25 T cell receptor beta chains share one sample of origin, sequenced in a study of blood T cell repertoires in COVID-19 (TCRdb year 2020). Libraries were constructed by the immunoSEQ multiplex PCR assay. Here the immuneACCESS table is served through TCRdb, limited to in-frame sequences with V and J called. Missing clones are a known gap in these copies; in checked studies unresolved V genes cover under half, and the rest lacks a known reason. The sample yields some 140,000 clones; about 80% were counted once. The ten top clones hold over 10% of the sample. Sequencing was carried out using peripheral blood. Receptor source: a woman aged 60-75 years with COVID-19, enrolled during active disease.

The chain is built from TRBV5-1 and TRBJ2-5; no definite D call. Germline CDR1 reads SGHRS; CDR2 reads YFSETQ. CDR3 size: 12 residues. The V and J ends lost 2 bases and 2 bases respectively, with 4 bases between them. The CDR3 sequence: CASSFAQETQYF. DNA of the CDR3: TGCGCCAGCAGCTTTGCGCAAGAGACCCAGTACTTC.

The chain joins TRBV7-2 to TRBJ1-1, with 7 positions matching TRBD1. CDR1 and CDR2 from the germline V gene are SGHTA and FQGNSA. After removal of 2 bases from V and 0 bases from J, the junction contained 15 bases not matched to a gene. The CDR3 extends over 19 amino acids. CDR3 bases: TGTGCCAGCAGCTTAAGGGTGCCGGGACAGCACCCAATGAACACTGAAGCTTTCTTT. The encoded protein is CASSLRVPGQHPMNTEAFF.

The chain links TRBV29-1 to TRBJ2-2; D is perhaps TRBD1 (5 bases). V shed 5 bases and J shed 8 bases, with 12 bases lying between them. The germline gives CDR1 SQVTM, CDR2 ANQGSEA. The CDR3 spans 12 residues. As DNA, the CDR3 is TGCAGCGTTTCCAGGGTCGGTGGGGAGCTGTTTTTT. Its translation: CSVSRVGGELFF.

This clone was found a few times. V and J are TRBV5-1 and TRBJ1-1; 8 bases fit TRBD1. Per the germline V gene, CDR1 is SGHRS and CDR2 is YFSETQ. This CDR3 is built from 16 residues. The V segment lost 2 bases and the J segment 4 bases; nucleotides outside the gene matches: 10. In DNA form, the CDR3 reads TGCGCCAGCAGCTTCCAGGGGGCGCGTCTGGGCACTGAAGCTTTCTTT. Encoded protein: CASSFQGARLGTEAFF.

The rearrangement links TRBV11-2 to TRBJ1-1, with D tentatively TRBD1 (5 bases). CDR1 SGHAT and CDR2 FQNNGV come from the germline V gene. CDR3 length: 15 amino acids. The V end was cut by 1 base, the J end by 0 bases, with 9 bases between. The CDR3 spells CASSLVGGMNTEAFF. In DNA form, the CDR3 reads TGTGCCAGCAGCTTAGTCGGGGGAATGAACACTGAAGCTTTCTTT.

This clone turned up a few times. The chain links TRBV7-6 to TRBJ1-1; D remains ambiguous. CDR1 and CDR2 (germline): SGHVS, FNYEAQ. The CDR3 covers 15 residues. The V end was cut by 2 bases, the J end by 1 base, with 11 bases between. The CDR3 is CASSLREGGNTEAFF. The CDR3, as DNA: TGTGCCAGCAGCTTAAGGGAGGGAGGGAACACTGAAGCTTTCTTT.

V is TRBV15 and J is TRBJ1-4, with D possibly TRBD1 on 5 matching bases. The ends were cut back, 5 bases at V and 8 bases at J, with 18 bases in the middle. Germline V gives CDR1 LNHNV, CDR2 YYDKDF (reference sequence). The CDR3 spans 15 residues. CDR3: CATSGVRGVGEKLFF. The CDR3, as DNA: TGTGCCACCAGCGGGGTTAGGGGCGTGGGGGAAAAACTGTTTTTT.

This chain links TRBV6-2 or TRBV6-3 with TRBJ1-2; D is possibly TRBD1 (5 bases). The CDR3 runs to 15 residues. Trimming pared 0 bases from V and 8 bases from J, leaving 16 bases between. CDR1 is MNHEY, CDR2 SVGEGT, per germline. The CDR3 region is CASSYSVEGVWGYTF. The CDR3 DNA follows: TGTGCCAGCAGTTACTCGGTCGAAGGGGTATGGGGCTACACCTTC.

This clone was seen once. The chain is built from TRBV19 and TRBJ2-2, with D possibly being TRBD2 (5 bases). Germline loops: CDR1 LNHDA, CDR2 SQIVND (reference sequence). The CDR3 totals 15 residues. Trimming removed 4 bases from V and 2 bases from J, with 11 bases in between. CDR3 sequence reads: CASSTRDPNTGELFF. The CDR3 bases are TGTGCCAGTAGTACCCGGGATCCCAACACCGGGGAGCTGTTTTTT.

The rearrangement links TRBV9 to TRBJ1-4; 9 nucleotides align to TRBD1. The CDR3 contains 15 residues. CDR1 and CDR2 (germline): SGDLS, YYNGEE. With 4 bases clipped from V and 3 bases from J, the junction kept 4 bases outside the gene matches. The CDR3 nucleotides are TGTGCCAGCAGCCCCCGACAGGGGGCTAATGAAAAACTGTTTTTT. Amino acid sequence: CASSPRQGANEKLFF.

J is TRBJ2-3 and V is TRBV5-6, with TRBD2 matching 10 bases. V trimming: 7 bases; J trimming: 3 bases; junction bases outside the gene matches: 8. The CDR3 consists of 15 residues. Germline V gene sequence: CDR1 SGHDT, CDR2 YYEEEE. The CDR3: CASSSSGSVTDTQYF. As DNA, the CDR3 is TGTGCCAGCTCCTCTAGCGGGAGTGTGACAGATACGCAGTATTTT.

This chain links TRBV7-9 with TRBJ1-6; possible D gene TRBD1, 6 bases. Per germline, CDR1 SEHNR and CDR2 FQNEAQ (reference sequence). The V gene lost 1 base and the J gene lost 8 bases, with 12 bases spanning the gap. This CDR3 comprises 15 residues. CDR3 sequence: CASSLESGEDSPLHF. DNA of the CDR3: TGTGCCAGCAGCTTAGAGTCAGGGGAAGATTCACCCCTCCACTTT.

The genes are TRBV20-1 and TRBJ1-2; D is possibly TRBD1 (6 bases). The V gene lost 6 bases and the J gene lost 12 bases, with 17 bases spanning the gap. Germline CDR1 and CDR2: DFQATT and SNEGSKA (reference sequence). The CDR3 consists of 11 residues. The CDR3, as DNA: TGCAGTGCCGCGGGGGGCGCCCATAACACCTTC. Its protein product is CSAAGGAHNTF.

The chain couples TRBV24-1 to TRBJ2-7; 10 bases map to TRBD2. CDR1 is KGHDR and CDR2 is SFDVKD in the germline V gene. This CDR3 is 14 amino acids long. The V gene end was trimmed by 4 bases and the J gene end by 6 bases; junction bases not matched to a gene: 5. The CDR3 here is CATSEAGGRAEQYF. The CDR3 nucleotides are TGTGCCACCAGTGAAGCGGGAGGGCGGGCCGAGCAGTACTTC.

The chain recombines TRBV7-3 with TRBJ2-6; the D gene is possibly TRBD1 (6 bases). Germline V gene data show CDR1 as SGHTA and CDR2 as FQGTGA. CDR3 length: 17 residues. With 3 bases removed from V and 0 bases from J, the gap between germline ends came to 12 bases. CDR3 nucleotide sequence: TGTGCCAGCAGCTTTACAGGGATTAGCTCTGGGGCCAACGTCCTGACTTTC. Its translation is CASSFTGISSGANVLTF.

CDR3 sequence reads: CSANGDSRYTF. Here the CDR3 DNA reads TGCAGTGCTAACGGGGACAGTCGCTACACCTTC. The chain uses TRBV20-1 and TRBJ1-2, with 7 bases identical to TRBD1. The CDR3 contains 11 residues. Germline assignment: CDR1 DFQATT and CDR2 SNEGSKA (reference sequence). The V gene end was trimmed by 4 bases and the J gene end by 9 bases; junction bases not matched to a gene: 5.

The chain combines TRBV5-4 with TRBJ2-1, with TRBD1 as a possible D gene (5 bases). The CDR3 covers 15 residues. Germline-derived CDR1 and CDR2 are SGHNT and YYREEE (reference sequence). V shed 0 bases and J shed 9 bases, with 16 bases lying between them. The CDR3: CASSLGQFTLSEQFF. The CDR3 coding sequence is TGTGCCAGCAGCTTGGGACAGTTTACCCTGAGTGAGCAGTTCTTC.

The chain uses TRBV7-2 and TRBJ2-5; maybe TRBD2 (5 bases). Trimming left V 6 bases short and J 7 bases short, with 12 bases between. The CDR3 covers 12 residues. The germline CDR1 and CDR2 sequences are SGHTA and FQGNSA. CDR3 region: CASSTSLATQYF. The CDR3 bases are TGTGCCAGCAGTACTAGTCTAGCGACCCAGTACTTC.

The chain is built from TRBV19 and TRBJ1-2; TRBD1 aligns across 10 bases. CDR1 LNHDA and CDR2 SQIVND come from the germline V gene (reference sequence). V gave up 3 bases and J gave up 5 bases; unmatched junction bases: 18. The CDR3 loop spans 19 amino acids. In DNA form, the CDR3 reads TGTGCCAGTAGTATGGCGCACCCCGGGACAGGGGCCGCGATTTATGGCTACACCTTC. This gives the protein CASSMAHPGTGAAIYGYTF.

This chain uses TRBV11-3 with TRBJ1-1; D is possibly TRBD1 (6 bases). V lost 3 bases and J 7 bases, leaving 12 bases between the germline ends. From germline, CDR1 is SGHNT and CDR2 YENEEA. The CDR3 loop spans 13 amino acids. CDR3 DNA: TGTGCCAGCAGCTTGACAGGAGTGGGTGAAGCTTTCTTT. Translating it yields CASSLTGVGEAFF.

This clone was detected only once. The chain employs TRBV6-5 and TRBJ1-1; 9 positions match TRBD1. Germline lookup yields CDR1 MNHEY and CDR2 SVGAGI. The CDR3 contains 16 residues. V was clipped by 0 bases and J by 3 bases; unmatched bases: 5. DNA for the CDR3: TGTGCCAGCAGTTACTCAACAGGGGGCGCGGACACTGAAGCTTTCTTT. This sequence encodes CASSYSTGGADTEAFF.

The chain employs TRBV9 and TRBJ2-1; TRBD2 matches at 7 bases. From germline, CDR1 is SGDLS and CDR2 YYNGEE. The length of the CDR3 is 15 residues. V shed 3 bases and J 7 bases; nucleotides not matched to a gene: 10. The CDR3 region is CASSGNRDYANEQFF. The CDR3 nucleotides read TGTGCCAGCAGCGGTAACCGGGACTACGCGAATGAGCAGTTCTTC.

V and J are TRBV5-1 and TRBJ2-1; D may be TRBD2 (5 bases). The germline V gene encodes CDR1 SGHRS and CDR2 YFSETQ. Trimming removed 9 bases from V and 3 bases from J, with 13 bases in between. The CDR3 is made up of 13 amino acids. As DNA, the CDR3 is TGCGCCATTACGGGAAGGGTCTACAATGAGCAGTTCTTC. This gives the protein CAITGRVYNEQFF.

The CDR3: CASSLLGTGVTSPLHF. In nucleotides, the CDR3 is TGCGCCAGCAGCCTACTGGGAACAGGGGTGACTTCACCCCTCCACTTT. V and J are TRBV5-1 and TRBJ1-6, with 7 nucleotides matching TRBD1. The length of the CDR3 is 16 residues. Unmatched junction bases numbered 13, after V lost 4 bases and J lost 9 bases. CDR1 SGHRS and CDR2 YFSETQ come from the germline V gene.

The V and J genes are TRBV10-3 and TRBJ2-1; perhaps TRBD1 as D (5 bases). The germline gives CDR1 ENHRY, CDR2 SYGVKD. The V end was cut by 5 bases, the J end by 5 bases, with 10 bases between. CDR3 length equals 13 residues. DNA of the CDR3: TGTGCCATCAGTCGAGACAGTAACAATGAGCAGTTCTTC. Translating gives CAISRDSNNEQFF.